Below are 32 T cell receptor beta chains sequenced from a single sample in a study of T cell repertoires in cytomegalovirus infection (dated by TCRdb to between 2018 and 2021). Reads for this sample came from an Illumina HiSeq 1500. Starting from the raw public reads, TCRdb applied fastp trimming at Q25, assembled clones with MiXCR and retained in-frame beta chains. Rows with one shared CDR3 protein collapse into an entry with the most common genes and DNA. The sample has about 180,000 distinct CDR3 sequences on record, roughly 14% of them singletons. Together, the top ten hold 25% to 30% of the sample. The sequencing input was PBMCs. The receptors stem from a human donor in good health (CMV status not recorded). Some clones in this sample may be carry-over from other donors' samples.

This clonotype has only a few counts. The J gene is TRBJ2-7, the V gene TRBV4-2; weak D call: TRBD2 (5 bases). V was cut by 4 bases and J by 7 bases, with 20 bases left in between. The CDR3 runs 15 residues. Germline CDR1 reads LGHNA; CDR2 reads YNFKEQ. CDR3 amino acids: CASSRQLGPSEEQYF. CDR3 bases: TGTGCCAGCAGCCGCCAACTAGGGCCCTCCGAGGAGCAGTACTTC.

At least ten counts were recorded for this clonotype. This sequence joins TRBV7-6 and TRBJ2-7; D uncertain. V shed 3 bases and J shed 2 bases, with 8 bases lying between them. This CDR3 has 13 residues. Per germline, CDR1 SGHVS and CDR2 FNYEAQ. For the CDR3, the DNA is TGTGCCAGCAGCTTTGGGGAACCCTACGAGCAGTACTTC. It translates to CASSFGEPYEQYF.

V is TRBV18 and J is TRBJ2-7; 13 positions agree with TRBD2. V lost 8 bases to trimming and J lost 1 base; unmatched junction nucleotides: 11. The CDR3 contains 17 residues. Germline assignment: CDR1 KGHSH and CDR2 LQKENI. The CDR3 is CASTGTSGMGRSYEQYF. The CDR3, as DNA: TGTGCCAGCACTGGGACTAGCGGGATGGGAAGGTCCTACGAGCAGTACTTC.

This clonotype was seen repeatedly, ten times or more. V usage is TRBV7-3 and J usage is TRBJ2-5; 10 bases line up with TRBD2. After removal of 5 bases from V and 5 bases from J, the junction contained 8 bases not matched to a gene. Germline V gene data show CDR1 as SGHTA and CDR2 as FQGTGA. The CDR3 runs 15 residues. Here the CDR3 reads CASSLIAGGRETQYF. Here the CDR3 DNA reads TGTGCCAGCAGCCTAATAGCGGGGGGTCGGGAGACCCAGTACTTC.

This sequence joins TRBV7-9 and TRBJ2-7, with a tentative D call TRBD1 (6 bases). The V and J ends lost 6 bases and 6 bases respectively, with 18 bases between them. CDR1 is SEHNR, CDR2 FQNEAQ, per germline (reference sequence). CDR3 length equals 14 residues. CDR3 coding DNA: TGTGCCAGCAGTACCGGGACAAAGATAGGCGAGCAGTACTTC. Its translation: CASSTGTKIGEQYF.

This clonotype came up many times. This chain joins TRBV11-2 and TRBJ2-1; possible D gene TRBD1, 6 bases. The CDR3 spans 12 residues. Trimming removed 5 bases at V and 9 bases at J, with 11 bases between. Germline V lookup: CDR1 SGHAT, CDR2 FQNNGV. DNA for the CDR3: TGTGCCAGCAGCCCAGGGGATGGTGAGCAGTTCTTC. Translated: CASSPGDGEQFF.

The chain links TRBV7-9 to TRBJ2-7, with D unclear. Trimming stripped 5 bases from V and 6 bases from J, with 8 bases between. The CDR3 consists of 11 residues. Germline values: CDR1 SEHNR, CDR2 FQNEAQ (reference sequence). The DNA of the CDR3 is TGTGCCAGCAGCCCAGACCTCGAGCAGTACTTC. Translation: CASSPDLEQYF.

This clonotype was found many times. DNA for the CDR3: TGTGCCAGCAGCGGGGACAGGAAGGGAAAACTGTTTTTT. It yields the protein CASSGDRKGKLFF. The genes are TRBV7-2 and TRBJ1-4; 8 nucleotides line up with TRBD1. This CDR3 comprises 13 residues. Germline V gene sequence: CDR1 SGHTA, CDR2 FQGNSA. V dropped 5 bases and J dropped 10; count of bases not matched to a gene: 6. Complete variable domain (other parts from reference TRBV7-2 and TRBJ1-4): GAGVSQSPSNKVTEKGKDVELRCDPISGHTALYWYRQSLGQGLEFLIYFQGNSAPDKSGLPSDRFSAERTGGSVSTLTIQRTQQEDSAVYLCASSGDRKGKLFFGSGTQLSVL.

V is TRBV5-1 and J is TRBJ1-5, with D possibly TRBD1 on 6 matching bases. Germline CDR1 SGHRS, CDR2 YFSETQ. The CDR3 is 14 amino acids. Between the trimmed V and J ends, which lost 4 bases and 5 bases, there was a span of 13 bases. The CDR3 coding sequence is TGCGCCAGCAGCCTCAGGGGTGCCTATCAGCCCCAGCATTTT. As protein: CASSLRGAYQPQHF.

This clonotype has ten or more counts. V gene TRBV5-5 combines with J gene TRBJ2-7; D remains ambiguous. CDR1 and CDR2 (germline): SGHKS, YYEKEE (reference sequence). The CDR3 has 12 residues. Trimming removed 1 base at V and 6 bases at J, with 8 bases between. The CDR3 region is CASSLFGSEQYF. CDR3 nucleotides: TGTGCCAGCAGCTTGTTCGGCAGCGAGCAGTACTTC.

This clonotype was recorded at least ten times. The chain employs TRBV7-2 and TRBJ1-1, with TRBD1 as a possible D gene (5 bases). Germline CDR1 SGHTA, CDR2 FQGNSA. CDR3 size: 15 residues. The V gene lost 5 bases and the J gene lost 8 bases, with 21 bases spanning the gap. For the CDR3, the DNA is TGTGCCAGCAGCACAAACGGGGGGGTTTGGGGCGAAGCTTTCTTT. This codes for CASSTNGGVWGEAFF. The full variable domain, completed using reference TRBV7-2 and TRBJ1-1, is GAGVSQSPSNKVTEKGKDVELRCDPISGHTALYWYRQSLGQGLEFLIYFQGNSAPDKSGLPSDRFSAERTGGSVSTLTIQRTQQEDSAVYLCASSTNGGVWGEAFFGQGTRLTVV.

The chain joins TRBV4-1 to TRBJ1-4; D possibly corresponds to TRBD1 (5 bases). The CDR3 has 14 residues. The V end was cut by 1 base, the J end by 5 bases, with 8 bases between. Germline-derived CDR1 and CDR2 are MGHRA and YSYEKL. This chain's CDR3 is CASSQGRTNEKLFF. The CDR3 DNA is TGCGCCAGCAGCCAAGGAAGGACAAATGAAAAACTGTTTTTT.

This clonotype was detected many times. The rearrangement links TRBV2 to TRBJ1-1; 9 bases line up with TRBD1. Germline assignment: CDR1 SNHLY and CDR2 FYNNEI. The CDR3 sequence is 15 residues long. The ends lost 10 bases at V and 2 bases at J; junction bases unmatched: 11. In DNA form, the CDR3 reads TGTGCCATCCTGTCCGGGACAGGGATTAACACTGAAGCTTTCTTT. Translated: CAILSGTGINTEAFF.

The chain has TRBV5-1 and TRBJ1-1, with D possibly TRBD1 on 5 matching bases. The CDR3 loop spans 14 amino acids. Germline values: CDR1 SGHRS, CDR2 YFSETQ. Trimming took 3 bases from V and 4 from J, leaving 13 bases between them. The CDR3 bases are TGCGCCAGCAGCTCAGCGGGGGGAGGCACTGAAGCTTTCTTT. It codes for CASSSAGGGTEAFF.

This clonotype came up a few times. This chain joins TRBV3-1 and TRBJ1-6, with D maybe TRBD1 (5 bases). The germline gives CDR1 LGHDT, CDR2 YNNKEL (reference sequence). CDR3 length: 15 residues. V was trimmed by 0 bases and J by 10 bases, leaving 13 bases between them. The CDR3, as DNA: TGTGCCAGCAGCCAAGAGGCAGGGAAGAGGTCACCCCTCCACTTT. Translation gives CASSQEAGKRSPLHF. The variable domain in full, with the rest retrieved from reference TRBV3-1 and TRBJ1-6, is DTAVSQTPKYLVTQMGNDKSIKCEQNLGHDTMYWYKQDSKKFLKIMFSYNNKELIINETVPNRFSPKSPDKAHLNLHINSLELGDSAVYFCASSQEAGKRSPLHFGNGTRLTVT.

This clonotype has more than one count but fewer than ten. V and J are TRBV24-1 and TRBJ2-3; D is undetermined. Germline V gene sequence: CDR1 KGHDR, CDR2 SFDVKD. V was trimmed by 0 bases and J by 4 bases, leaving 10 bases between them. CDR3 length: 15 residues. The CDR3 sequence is CATSDLQRPADTQYF. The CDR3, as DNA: TGTGCCACCAGTGATTTGCAGAGGCCCGCAGATACGCAGTATTTT.

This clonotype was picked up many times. The CDR3 nucleotides are TGTGCCAGCAGCTGGGGCTCTGGGGCCAACGTCCTGACTTTC. This sequence encodes CASSWGSGANVLTF. The chain combines TRBV5-5 with TRBJ2-6; D is uncertain. Germline values: CDR1 SGHKS, CDR2 YYEKEE (reference sequence). This CDR3 comprises 14 residues. Trimming took off 3 bases at V and 0 bases at J, with 4 bases between the two ends.

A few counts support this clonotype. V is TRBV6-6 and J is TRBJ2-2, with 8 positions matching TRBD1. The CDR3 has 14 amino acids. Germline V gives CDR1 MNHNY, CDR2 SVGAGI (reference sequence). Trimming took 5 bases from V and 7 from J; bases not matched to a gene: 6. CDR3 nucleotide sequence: TGTGCCAGCAGTCACAGGGGGACGGGCGGGGAGCTGTTTTTT. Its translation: CASSHRGTGGELFF.

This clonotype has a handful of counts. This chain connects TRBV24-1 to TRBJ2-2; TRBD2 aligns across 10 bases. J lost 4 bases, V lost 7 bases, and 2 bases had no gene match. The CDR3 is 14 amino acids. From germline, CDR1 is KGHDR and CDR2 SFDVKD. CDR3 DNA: TGTGCCACCAGCGGGACTAGCGTCACCGGGGAGCTGTTTTTT. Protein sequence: CATSGTSVTGELFF.

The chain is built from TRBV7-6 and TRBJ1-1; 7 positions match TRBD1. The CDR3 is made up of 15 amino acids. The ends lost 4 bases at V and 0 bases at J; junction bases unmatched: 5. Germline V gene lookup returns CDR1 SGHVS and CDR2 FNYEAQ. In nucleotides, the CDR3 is TGTGCCAGCAGCTACCCTCAGGGGGTGAACACTGAAGCTTTCTTT. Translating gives CASSYPQGVNTEAFF.

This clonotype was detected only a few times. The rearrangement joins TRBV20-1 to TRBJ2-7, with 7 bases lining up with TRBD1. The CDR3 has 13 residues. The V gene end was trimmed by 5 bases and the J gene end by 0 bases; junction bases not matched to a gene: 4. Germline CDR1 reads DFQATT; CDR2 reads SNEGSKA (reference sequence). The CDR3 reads CSAVTGDSYEQYF. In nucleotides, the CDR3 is TGCAGTGCTGTTACAGGGGACTCCTACGAGCAGTACTTC.

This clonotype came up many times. CDR3 nucleotides: TGTGCCAGCAGAATGGCCGGGCCAAGGGCCTACGAGCAGTACTTC. This gives the protein CASRMAGPRAYEQYF. V is TRBV28 and J is TRBJ2-7, with D uncertain. Germline values: CDR1 MDHEN, CDR2 SYDVKM. Trimming removed 6 bases from V and 2 bases from J, with 17 bases in between. The CDR3 loop spans 15 amino acids.

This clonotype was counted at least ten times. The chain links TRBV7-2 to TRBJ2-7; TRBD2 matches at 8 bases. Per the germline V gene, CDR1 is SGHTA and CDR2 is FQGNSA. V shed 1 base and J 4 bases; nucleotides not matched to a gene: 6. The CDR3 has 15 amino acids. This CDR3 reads CASSLGRGRTYEQYF. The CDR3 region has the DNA TGTGCCAGCAGCTTAGGTCGCGGGAGGACTTACGAGCAGTACTTC.

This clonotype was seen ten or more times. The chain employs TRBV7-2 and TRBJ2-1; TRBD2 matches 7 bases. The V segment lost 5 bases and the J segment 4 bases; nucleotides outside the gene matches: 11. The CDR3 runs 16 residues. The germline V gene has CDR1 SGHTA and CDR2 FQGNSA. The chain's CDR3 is CASSVLRLADYNEQFF. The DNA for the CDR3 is TGTGCCAGCAGCGTGCTTCGACTAGCCGATTACAATGAGCAGTTCTTC.

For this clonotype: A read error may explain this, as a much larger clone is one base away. The CDR3 sequence: CASSVGQSQETQYF. The CDR3 DNA reads TGTGCCAGCAGTGTGGGACAGTCTCAAGAGACCCAGTACTTC. V usage is TRBV25-1 and J usage is TRBJ2-5; 7 nucleotides match TRBD1. This CDR3 contains 14 residues. Unmatched junction bases numbered 4, after V lost 4 bases and J lost 2 bases. CDR1 and CDR2 (germline): MGHDK, SYGVNS.

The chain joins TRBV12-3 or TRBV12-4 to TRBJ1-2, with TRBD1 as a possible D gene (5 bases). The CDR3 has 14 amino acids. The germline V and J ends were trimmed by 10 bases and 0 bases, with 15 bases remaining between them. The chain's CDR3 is CATRPRGTNYGYTF. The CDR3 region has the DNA TGTGCCACCCGTCCGCGGGGGACTAACTATGGCTACACCTTC.

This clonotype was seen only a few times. CDR3 sequence: CASSQRTETTYGYTF. The CDR3 coding sequence is TGTGCCAGCAGCCAAAGGACAGAAACAACCTATGGCTACACCTTC. The chain is built from TRBV14 and TRBJ1-2, with D perhaps TRBD1 (6 bases). Germline V gives CDR1 SGHDN, CDR2 FVKESK. Trimming shortened V by 2 bases and J by 4 bases, and 14 bases separated the two germline ends. CDR3 length: 15 amino acids.

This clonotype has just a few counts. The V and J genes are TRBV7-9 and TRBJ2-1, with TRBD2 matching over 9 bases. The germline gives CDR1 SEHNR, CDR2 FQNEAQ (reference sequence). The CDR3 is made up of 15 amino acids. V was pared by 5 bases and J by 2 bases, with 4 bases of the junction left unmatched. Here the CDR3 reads CASSPGLAPYNEQFF. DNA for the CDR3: TGTGCCAGCAGCCCGGGACTAGCCCCCTACAATGAGCAGTTCTTC.

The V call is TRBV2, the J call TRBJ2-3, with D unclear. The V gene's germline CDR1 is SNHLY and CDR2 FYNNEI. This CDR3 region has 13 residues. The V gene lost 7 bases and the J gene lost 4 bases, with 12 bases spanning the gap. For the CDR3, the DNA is TGTGCCAGCAAAAGAGAGCTCGCAGATACGCAGTATTTT. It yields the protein CASKRELADTQYF.

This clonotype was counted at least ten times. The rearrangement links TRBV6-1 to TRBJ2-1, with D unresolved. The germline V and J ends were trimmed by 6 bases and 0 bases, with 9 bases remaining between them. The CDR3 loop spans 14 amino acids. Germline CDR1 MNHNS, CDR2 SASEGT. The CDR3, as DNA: TGTGCCAGCAGCGAACGGTCCTCCTACAATGAGCAGTTCTTC. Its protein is CASSERSSYNEQFF.

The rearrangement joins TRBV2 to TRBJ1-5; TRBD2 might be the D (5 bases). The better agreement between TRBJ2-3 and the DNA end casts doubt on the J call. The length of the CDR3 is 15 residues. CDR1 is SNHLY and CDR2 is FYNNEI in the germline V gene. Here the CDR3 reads CASSEARAENQPQYF. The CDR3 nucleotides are TGTGCCAGCAGTGAAGCGCGGGCAGAAAATCAGCCCCAGTATTTT.

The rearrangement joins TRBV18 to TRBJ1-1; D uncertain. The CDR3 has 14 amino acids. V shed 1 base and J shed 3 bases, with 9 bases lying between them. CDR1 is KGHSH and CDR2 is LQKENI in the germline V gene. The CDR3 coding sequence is TGTGCCAGCTCACCACATAGTGAGCACACTGAAGCTTTCTTT. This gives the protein CASSPHSEHTEAFF.